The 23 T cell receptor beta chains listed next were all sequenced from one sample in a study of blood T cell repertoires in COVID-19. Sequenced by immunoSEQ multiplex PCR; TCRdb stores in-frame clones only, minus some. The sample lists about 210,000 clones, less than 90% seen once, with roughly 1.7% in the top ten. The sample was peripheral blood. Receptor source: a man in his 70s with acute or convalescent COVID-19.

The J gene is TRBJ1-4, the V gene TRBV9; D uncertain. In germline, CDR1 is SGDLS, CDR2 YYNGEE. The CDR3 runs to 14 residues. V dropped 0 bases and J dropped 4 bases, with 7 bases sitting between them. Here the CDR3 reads CASSVGGSNEKLFF. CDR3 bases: TGTGCCAGCAGCGTAGGCGGCAGTAATGAAAAACTGTTTTTT.

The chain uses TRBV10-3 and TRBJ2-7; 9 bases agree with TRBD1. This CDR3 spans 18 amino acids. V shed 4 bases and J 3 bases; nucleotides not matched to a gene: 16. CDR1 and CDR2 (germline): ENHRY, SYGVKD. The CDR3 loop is CAISATGTGSISRYEQYF. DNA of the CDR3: TGTGCCATCAGTGCGACCGGGACAGGGTCAATTTCTCGCTACGAGCAGTACTTC.

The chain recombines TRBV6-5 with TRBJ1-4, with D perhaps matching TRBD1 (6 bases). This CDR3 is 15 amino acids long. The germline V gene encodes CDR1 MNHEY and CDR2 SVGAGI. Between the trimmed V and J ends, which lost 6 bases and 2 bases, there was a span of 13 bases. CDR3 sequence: CASRLGTTTNEKLFF. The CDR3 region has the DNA TGTGCCAGCAGGCTCGGGACAACGACTAATGAAAAACTGTTTTTT.

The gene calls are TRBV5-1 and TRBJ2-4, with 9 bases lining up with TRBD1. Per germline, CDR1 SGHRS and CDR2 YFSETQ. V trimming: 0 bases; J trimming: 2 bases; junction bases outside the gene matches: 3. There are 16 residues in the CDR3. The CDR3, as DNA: TGCGCCAGCAGCTTGGAACAGGGGGCTTCCAAAAACATTCAGTACTTC. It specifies CASSLEQGASKNIQYF.

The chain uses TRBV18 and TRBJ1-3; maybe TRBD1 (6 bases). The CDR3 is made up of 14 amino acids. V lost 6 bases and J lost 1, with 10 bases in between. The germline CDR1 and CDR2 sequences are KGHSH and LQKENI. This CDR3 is CASSSGASGNTIYF. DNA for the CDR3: TGTGCCAGCTCCTCAGGGGCTTCTGGAAACACCATATATTTT. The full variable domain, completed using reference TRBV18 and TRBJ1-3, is NAGVMQNPRHLVRRRGQEARLRCSPMKGHSHVYWYRQLPEEGLKFMVYLQKENIIDESGMPKERFSAEFPKEGPSILRIQQVVRGDSAAYFCASSSGASGNTIYFGEGSWLTVV.

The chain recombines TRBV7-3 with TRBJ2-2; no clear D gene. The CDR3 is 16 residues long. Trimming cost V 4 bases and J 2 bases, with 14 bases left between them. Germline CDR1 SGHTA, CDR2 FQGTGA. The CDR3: CASSSSPGANTGELFF. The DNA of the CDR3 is TGTGCCAGCAGCTCCTCCCCCGGTGCCAACACCGGGGAGCTGTTTTTT.

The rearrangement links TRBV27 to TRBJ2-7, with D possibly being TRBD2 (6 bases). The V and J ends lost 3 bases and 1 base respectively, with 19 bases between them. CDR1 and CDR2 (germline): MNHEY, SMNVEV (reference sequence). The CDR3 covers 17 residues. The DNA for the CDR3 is TGTGCCAGCAGTTTGGCAGCCATGGCAGGACTATCCTACGAGCAGTACTTC. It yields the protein CASSLAAMAGLSYEQYF.

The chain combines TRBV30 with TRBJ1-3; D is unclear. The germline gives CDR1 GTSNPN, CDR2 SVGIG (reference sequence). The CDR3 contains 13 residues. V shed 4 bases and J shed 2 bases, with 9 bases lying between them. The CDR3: CAWTTTPGNTIYF. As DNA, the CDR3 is TGTGCCTGGACCACAACCCCTGGAAACACCATATATTTT. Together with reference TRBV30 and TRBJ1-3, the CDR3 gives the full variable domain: SQTIHQWPATLVQPVGSPLSLECTVEGTSNPNLYWYRQAAGRGLQLLFYSVGIGQISSEVPQNLSASRPQDRQFILSSKKLLLSDSGFYLCAWTTTPGNTIYFGEGSWLTVV.

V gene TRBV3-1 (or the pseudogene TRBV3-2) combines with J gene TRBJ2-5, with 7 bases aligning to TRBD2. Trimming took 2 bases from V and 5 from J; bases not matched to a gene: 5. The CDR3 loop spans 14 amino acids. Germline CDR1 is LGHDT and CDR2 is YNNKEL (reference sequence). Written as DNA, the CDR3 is TGTGCCAGCAGCCAACGCGGGGGAGGGGAGACCCAGTACTTC. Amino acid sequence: CASSQRGGGETQYF.

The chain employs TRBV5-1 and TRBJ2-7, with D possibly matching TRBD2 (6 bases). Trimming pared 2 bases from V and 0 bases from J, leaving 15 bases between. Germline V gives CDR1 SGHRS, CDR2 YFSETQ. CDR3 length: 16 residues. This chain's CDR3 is CASSFSLAGSSYEQYF. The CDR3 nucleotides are TGCGCCAGCAGCTTCAGTTTGGCGGGGAGCTCCTACGAGCAGTACTTC.

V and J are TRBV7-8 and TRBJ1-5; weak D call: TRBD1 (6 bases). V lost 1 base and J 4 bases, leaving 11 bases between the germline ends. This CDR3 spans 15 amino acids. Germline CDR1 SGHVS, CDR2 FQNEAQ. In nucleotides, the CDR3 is TGTGCCAGCAGCTTAGATGGGACACCTAATCAGCCCCAGCATTTT. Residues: CASSLDGTPNQPQHF.

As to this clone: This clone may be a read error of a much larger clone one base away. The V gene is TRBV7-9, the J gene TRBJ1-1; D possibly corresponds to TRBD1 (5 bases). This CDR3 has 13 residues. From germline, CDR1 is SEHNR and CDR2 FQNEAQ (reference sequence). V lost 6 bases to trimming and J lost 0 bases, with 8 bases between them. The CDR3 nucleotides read TGTGCCAGCAGTAAGGACATGAACACTGAAGCTTTCTTT. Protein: CASSKDMNTEAFF.

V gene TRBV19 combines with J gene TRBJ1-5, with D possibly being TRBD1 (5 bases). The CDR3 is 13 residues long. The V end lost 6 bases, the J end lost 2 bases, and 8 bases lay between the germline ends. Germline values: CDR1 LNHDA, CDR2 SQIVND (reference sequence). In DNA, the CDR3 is TGTGCCAGTAGGGCGGGGGGCAATCAGCCCCAGCATTTT. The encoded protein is CASRAGGNQPQHF.

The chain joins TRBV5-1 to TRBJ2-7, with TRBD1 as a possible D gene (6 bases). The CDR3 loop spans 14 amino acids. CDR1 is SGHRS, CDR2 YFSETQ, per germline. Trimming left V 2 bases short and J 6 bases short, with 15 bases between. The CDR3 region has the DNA TGCGCCAGCAGCTTTTCACAGGGTGTCGGCGAGCAGTACTTC. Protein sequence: CASSFSQGVGEQYF.

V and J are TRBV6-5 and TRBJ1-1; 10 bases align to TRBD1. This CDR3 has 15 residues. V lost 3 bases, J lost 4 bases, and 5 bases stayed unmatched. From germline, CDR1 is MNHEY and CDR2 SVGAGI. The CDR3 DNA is TGTGCCAGCAGTTATTTGACAGGGGGCGGCACTGAAGCTTTCTTT. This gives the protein CASSYLTGGGTEAFF.

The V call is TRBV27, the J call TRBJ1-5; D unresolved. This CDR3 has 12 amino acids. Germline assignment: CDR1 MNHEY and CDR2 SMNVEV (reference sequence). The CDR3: CATSTVGQPQHF. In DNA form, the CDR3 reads TGTGCTACTTCTACAGTGGGTCAGCCCCAGCATTTT.

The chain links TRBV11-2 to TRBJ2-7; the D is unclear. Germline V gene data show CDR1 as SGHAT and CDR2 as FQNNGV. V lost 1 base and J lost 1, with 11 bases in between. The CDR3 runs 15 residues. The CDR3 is CASSLGFAGSYEQYF. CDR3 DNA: TGTGCCAGCAGCTTAGGATTTGCAGGTTCCTACGAGCAGTACTTC.

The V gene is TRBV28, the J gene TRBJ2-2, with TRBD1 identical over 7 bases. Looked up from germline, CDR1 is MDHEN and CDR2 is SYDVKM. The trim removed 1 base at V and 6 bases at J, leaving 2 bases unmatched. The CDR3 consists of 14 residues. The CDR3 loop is CASSLSQGAGELFF. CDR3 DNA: TGTGCCAGCAGTTTATCTCAGGGGGCCGGGGAGCTGTTTTTT.

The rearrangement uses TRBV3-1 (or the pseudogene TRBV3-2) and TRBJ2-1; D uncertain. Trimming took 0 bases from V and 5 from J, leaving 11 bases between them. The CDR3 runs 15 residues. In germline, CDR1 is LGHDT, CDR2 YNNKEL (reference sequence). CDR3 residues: CASSQEIAENNEQFF. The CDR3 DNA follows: TGTGCCAGCAGCCAAGAAATAGCAGAAAACAATGAGCAGTTCTTC.

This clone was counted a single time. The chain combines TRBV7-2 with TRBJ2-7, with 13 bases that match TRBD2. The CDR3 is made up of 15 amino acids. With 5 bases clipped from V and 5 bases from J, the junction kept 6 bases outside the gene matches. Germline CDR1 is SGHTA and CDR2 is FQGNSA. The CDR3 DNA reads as TGTGCCAGCAGCCCAGGACTAGCGGGAGTTGACGAGCAGTACTTC. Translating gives CASSPGLAGVDEQYF.

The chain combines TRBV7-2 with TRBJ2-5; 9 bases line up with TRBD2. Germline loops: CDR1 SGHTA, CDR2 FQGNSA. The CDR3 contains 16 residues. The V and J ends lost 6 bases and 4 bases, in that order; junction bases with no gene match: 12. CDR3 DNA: TGTGCCAGCAGTCGTAGCGGGGGAGGGAGGGGAGAGACCCAGTACTTC. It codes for CASSRSGGGRGETQYF.

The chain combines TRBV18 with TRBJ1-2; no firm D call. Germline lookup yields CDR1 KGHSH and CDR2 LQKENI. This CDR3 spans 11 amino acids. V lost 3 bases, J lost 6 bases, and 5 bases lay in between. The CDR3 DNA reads TGTGCCAGCTCACCCGGGAATGGCTACACCTTC. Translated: CASSPGNGYTF.

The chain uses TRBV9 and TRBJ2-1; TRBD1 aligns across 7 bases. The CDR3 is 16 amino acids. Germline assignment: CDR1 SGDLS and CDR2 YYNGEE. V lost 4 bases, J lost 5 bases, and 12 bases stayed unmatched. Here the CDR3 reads CASSSHRGLWNNEQFF. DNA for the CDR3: TGTGCCAGCAGCTCCCACAGGGGATTGTGGAACAATGAGCAGTTCTTC. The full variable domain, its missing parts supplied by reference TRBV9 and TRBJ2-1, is DSGVTQTPKHLITATGQRVTLRCSPRSGDLSVYWYQQSLDQGLQFLIQYYNGEERAKGNILERFSAQQFPDLHSELNLSSLELGDSALYFCASSSHRGLWNNEQFFGPGTRLTVL.